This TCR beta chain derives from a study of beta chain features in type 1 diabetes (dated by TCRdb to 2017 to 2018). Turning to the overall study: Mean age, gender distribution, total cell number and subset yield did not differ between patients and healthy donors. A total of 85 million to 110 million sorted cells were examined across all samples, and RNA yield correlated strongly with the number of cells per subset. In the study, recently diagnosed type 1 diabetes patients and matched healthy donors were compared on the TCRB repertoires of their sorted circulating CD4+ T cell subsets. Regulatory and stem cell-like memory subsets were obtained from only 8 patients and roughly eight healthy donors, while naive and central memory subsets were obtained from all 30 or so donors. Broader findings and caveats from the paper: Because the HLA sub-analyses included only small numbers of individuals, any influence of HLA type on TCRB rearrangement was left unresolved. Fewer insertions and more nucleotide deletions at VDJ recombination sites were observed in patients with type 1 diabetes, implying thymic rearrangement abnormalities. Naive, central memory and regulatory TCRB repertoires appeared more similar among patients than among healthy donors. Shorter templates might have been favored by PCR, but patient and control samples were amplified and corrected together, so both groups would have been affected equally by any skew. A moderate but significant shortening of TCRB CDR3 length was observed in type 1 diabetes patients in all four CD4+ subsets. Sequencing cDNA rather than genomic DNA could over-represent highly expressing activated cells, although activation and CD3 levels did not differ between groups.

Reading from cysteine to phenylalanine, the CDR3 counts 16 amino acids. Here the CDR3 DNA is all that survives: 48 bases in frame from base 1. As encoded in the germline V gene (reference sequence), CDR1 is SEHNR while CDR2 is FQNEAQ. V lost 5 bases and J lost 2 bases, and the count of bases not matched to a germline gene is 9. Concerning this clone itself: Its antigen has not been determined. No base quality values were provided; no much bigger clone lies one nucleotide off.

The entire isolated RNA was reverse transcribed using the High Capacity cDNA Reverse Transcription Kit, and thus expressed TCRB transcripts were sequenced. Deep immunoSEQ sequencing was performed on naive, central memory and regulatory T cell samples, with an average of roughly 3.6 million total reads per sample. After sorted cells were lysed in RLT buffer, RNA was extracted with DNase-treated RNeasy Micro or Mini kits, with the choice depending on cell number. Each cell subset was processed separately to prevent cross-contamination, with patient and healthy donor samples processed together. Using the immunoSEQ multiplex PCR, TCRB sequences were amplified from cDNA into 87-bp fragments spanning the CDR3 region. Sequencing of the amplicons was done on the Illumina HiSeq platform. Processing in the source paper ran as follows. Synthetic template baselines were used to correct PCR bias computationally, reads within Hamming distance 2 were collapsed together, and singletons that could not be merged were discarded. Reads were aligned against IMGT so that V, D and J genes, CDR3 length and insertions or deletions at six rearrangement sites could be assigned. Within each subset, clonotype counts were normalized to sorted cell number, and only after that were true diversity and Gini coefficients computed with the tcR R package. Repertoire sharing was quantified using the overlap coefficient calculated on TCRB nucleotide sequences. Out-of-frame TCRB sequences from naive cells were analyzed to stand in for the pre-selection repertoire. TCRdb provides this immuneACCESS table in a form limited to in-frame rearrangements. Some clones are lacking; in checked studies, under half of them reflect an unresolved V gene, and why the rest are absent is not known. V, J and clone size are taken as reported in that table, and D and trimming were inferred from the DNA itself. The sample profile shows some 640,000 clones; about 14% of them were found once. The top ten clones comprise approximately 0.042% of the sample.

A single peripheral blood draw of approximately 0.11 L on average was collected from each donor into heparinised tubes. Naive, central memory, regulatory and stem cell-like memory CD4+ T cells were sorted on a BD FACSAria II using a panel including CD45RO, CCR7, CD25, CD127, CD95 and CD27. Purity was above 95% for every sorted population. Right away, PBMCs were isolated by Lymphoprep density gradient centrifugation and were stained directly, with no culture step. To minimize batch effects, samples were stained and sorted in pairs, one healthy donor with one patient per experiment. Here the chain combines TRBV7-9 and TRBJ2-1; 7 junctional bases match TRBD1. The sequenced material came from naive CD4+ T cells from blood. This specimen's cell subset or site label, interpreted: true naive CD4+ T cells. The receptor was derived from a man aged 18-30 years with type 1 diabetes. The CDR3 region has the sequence CASSGQKGGTYNEQFF. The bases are TGTGCCAGCAGCGGTCAAAAAGGGGGCACCTACAATGAGCAGTTCTTC.